This T cell receptor (beta chain) was observed in a study of blood T cell repertoires in COVID-19. On the study more broadly: Italy, Spain and the United States were the sources of the convalescent and acute COVID-19 samples. Sources were T cells, B-cell-depleted T cells, or PBMCs; the material itself was cDNA or gDNA.

V lost 4 bases and J 2 bases, leaving 11 bases between the germline ends. Germline V gives CDR1 SGHTA, CDR2 FQGNSA. This CDR3 is 14 amino acids long. In the original processing: Nucleated cell number was recorded as an estimate derived from reference gene primer amplification. Using immunoSEQ multiplex PCR, the repertoire was profiled, and TCRdb retains in-frame clones only, with some absent. Clone size and V and J calls were adopted from that table, with D and trimming inferred from the DNA. The table lists 250,000 or so clones, approximately 91% of them singletons, with roughly 0.8% in the top ten.

The sample comprised peripheral blood. The gene calls are TRBV7-2 and TRBJ1-2; a possible D gene is TRBD1 (6 bases). The receptor was derived from a woman aged 30 to 39 with acute or convalescent COVID-19. The CDR3 nucleotides are TGTGCCAGCAGCTCCGGGACACACAACTATGGCTACACCTTC. This sequence encodes CASSSGTHNYGYTF.